The 24 T cell receptor beta chains reported below all come from one sample, sequenced in a study of PD-1 blockade in classical Hodgkin lymphoma. Repertoires were generated with immunoSEQ multiplex PCR, while TCRdb's copy carries only in-frame clones and drops some. The table shows approximately 35,000 clones, with 85% to 95% occurring only once. Time point: newly diagnosed, previously untreated cHL patient sample. The source material was peripheral blood mononuclear cells (PBMCs). Receptors originate from a human donor with classical Hodgkin lymphoma.

This chain connects TRBV18 to TRBJ2-3, with D tentatively TRBD2 (6 bases). V was shortened by 3 bases and J by 2 bases, with 9 bases between the two germline ends. The CDR3 loop spans 14 amino acids. Germline V gives CDR1 KGHSH, CDR2 LQKENI. For the CDR3, the DNA is TGTGCCAGCTCACCGCCGGGACTCACAGATACGCAGTATTTT. Translated: CASSPPGLTDTQYF.

The J gene is TRBJ2-7, the V gene TRBV15; D is undetermined. Trimming shortened V by 1 base and J by 4 bases, and 8 bases separated the two germline ends. The CDR3 is 13 residues long. CDR1 and CDR2 from the germline V gene are LNHNV and YYDKDF (reference sequence). The CDR3 region has the DNA TGTGCCACCAGCAGAGCCGGTGTATACGAGCAGTACTTC. This translates into CATSRAGVYEQYF. Combining the CDR3 with reference TRBV15 and TRBJ2-7 gives the whole variable domain DAMVIQNPRYQVTQFGKPVTLSCSQTLNHNVMYWYQQKSSQAPKLLFHYYDKDFNNEADTPDNFQSRRPNTSFCFLDIRSPGLGDTAMYLCATSRAGVYEQYFGPGTRLTVT.

The chain couples TRBV5-5 to TRBJ2-3, with 7 bases that match TRBD1. Per the germline V gene, CDR1 is SGHKS and CDR2 is YYEKEE (reference sequence). The CDR3 length is 15 residues. Trimming cost V 3 bases and J 5 bases; bases outside gene matches: 9. The CDR3: CASSSPGTAKDTQYF. In DNA, the CDR3 is TGTGCCAGCAGCTCCCCCGGGACAGCCAAAGATACGCAGTATTTT.

This chain uses TRBV18 with TRBJ1-2; no clear D. CDR1 is KGHSH, CDR2 LQKENI, per germline. With 2 bases removed from V and 2 bases from J, the gap between germline ends came to 12 bases. This CDR3 has 15 residues. The CDR3 DNA reads as TGTGCCAGCTCACCATCCGGGGAGTTCAACTATGGCTACACCTTC. Translation gives CASSPSGEFNYGYTF.

This rearrangement joins TRBV6-4 to TRBJ1-6, with a tentative D call TRBD1 (5 bases). CDR3 length: 14 residues. The V end lost 5 bases, the J end lost 10 bases, and 15 bases lay between the germline ends. The germline gives CDR1 MRHNA, CDR2 SNTAGT. CDR3 nucleotides: TGTGCCAGCAGTCCGACACTGAGGGGATCACCCCTCCACTTT. Encoded protein: CASSPTLRGSPLHF.

The gene calls are TRBV7-6 and TRBJ2-7; 9 bases fit TRBD2. Trimming cost V 2 bases and J 1 base; bases outside gene matches: 12. Germline assignment: CDR1 SGHVS and CDR2 FNYEAQ. CDR3 length: 18 amino acids. In DNA, the CDR3 is TGTGCCAGCAGCTTATTCGCGGCTAGCGGGGACCAATCCTACGAGCAGTACTTC. Translation: CASSLFAASGDQSYEQYF.

V usage is TRBV25-1 and J usage is TRBJ1-6; no reliable D call. The CDR3 length is 13 residues. The ends were cut back, 6 bases at V and 7 bases at J, with 10 bases in the middle. The V gene's germline CDR1 is MGHDK and CDR2 SYGVNS. The CDR3 region is CASRAVGNSPLHF. The CDR3 nucleotides are TGTGCCAGCAGGGCGGTAGGGAATTCACCCCTCCACTTT.

The rearrangement uses TRBV25-1 and TRBJ2-5; 12 bases line up with TRBD1. Germline CDR1 and CDR2: MGHDK and SYGVNS. This CDR3 has 17 amino acids. J was trimmed by 4 bases and V by 6 bases; bases with no gene match: 12. CDR3 sequence reads: CASSPGTGGAAGETQYF. The CDR3 DNA follows: TGTGCCAGCAGCCCAGGGACAGGGGGCGCGGCGGGAGAGACCCAGTACTTC.

This chain connects TRBV19 to TRBJ2-1; 9 nucleotides match TRBD1. CDR3 length equals 15 residues. Germline lookup yields CDR1 LNHDA and CDR2 SQIVND (reference sequence). With V trimmed by 3 bases and J by 4 bases, 4 bases remained unmatched. CDR3 protein: CASSIGTGPYNEQFF. CDR3 coding DNA: TGTGCCAGTAGTATCGGGACAGGGCCTTACAATGAGCAGTTCTTC.

This rearrangement joins TRBV6-5 to TRBJ1-1; D unresolved. This CDR3 is built from 11 residues. Germline assignment: CDR1 MNHEY and CDR2 SVGAGI. The V end lost 6 bases, the J end lost 4 bases, and 6 bases lay between the germline ends. CDR3 sequence reads: CASRGVTEAFF. CDR3 nucleotides: TGTGCCAGCAGGGGAGTCACTGAAGCTTTCTTT.

The chain recombines TRBV9 with TRBJ1-4, with D unclear. Germline assignment: CDR1 SGDLS and CDR2 YYNGEE. Trimming took 0 bases from V and 7 from J, leaving 7 bases between them. This CDR3 is 13 amino acids long. This chain's CDR3 is CASSVELGEKLFF. CDR3 bases: TGTGCCAGCAGCGTAGAGTTAGGTGAAAAACTGTTTTTT.

V is TRBV10-3 and J is TRBJ2-2; D is unclear. The CDR3 has 15 amino acids. The germline CDR1 and CDR2 sequences are ENHRY and SYGVKD. The V end was cut by 7 bases, the J end by 6 bases, with 18 bases between. The chain's CDR3 is CAITEDLITPGELFF. The CDR3 DNA is TGTGCCATCACCGAGGACCTAATAACCCCCGGGGAGCTGTTTTTT.

V usage is TRBV18 and J usage is TRBJ1-1; possibly TRBD1 for D (5 bases). Germline CDR1 reads KGHSH; CDR2 reads LQKENI. V lost 2 bases and J 5 bases, leaving 9 bases between the germline ends. The CDR3 is 13 residues long. Written as DNA, the CDR3 is TGTGCCAGCTCACCAGGCAGGGAAACTGAAGCTTTCTTT. This gives the protein CASSPGRETEAFF.

The V gene is TRBV28, the J gene TRBJ1-2; perhaps TRBD1 as D (5 bases). CDR3 length: 15 amino acids. The germline V gene encodes CDR1 MDHEN and CDR2 SYDVKM. The V and J ends lost 3 bases and 0 bases respectively, with 11 bases between them. CDR3 amino acids: CASSFSGDANYGYTF. CDR3 coding DNA: TGTGCCAGCAGTTTTTCCGGGGACGCTAACTATGGCTACACCTTC.

The chain combines TRBV4-1 with TRBJ1-1; no reliable D call. CDR3 length equals 13 residues. Trimming shortened V by 1 base and J by 1 base, and 4 bases separated the two germline ends. Germline V gene sequence: CDR1 MGHRA, CDR2 YSYEKL. CDR3 DNA: TGCGCCAGCAGCCAAGTAACGAACACTGAAGCTTTCTTT. It yields the protein CASSQVTNTEAFF.

The J gene is TRBJ2-2, the V gene TRBV11-3, with TRBD1 as a possible D gene (6 bases). CDR3 size: 16 residues. Looked up from germline, CDR1 is SGHNT and CDR2 is YENEEA. The ends were cut back, 1 base at V and 3 bases at J, with 12 bases in the middle. This chain's CDR3 is CASSLVRGLDTGELFF. The CDR3 nucleotides read TGTGCCAGCAGCTTAGTCAGGGGCCTCGACACCGGGGAGCTGTTTTTT.

The CDR3 DNA is TGTGCCAGCACCTTCGGGACAGGGGCGATCACAGATACGCAGTATTTT. Amino acids: CASTFGTGAITDTQYF. The chain uses TRBV28 and TRBJ2-3; 10 nucleotides line up with TRBD1. Looked up from germline, CDR1 is MDHEN and CDR2 is SYDVKM. Unmatched junction bases numbered 9, after V lost 7 bases and J lost 2 bases. The CDR3 totals 16 residues.

The rearrangement links TRBV6-4 to TRBJ2-1; D ambiguous. Germline lookup yields CDR1 MRHNA and CDR2 SNTAGT. Trimming shortened V by 2 bases and J by 1 base, and 12 bases separated the two germline ends. This CDR3 contains 16 residues. CDR3 loop: CASSDLPAVSYNEQFF. CDR3 DNA sequence: TGTGCCAGCAGTGACCTTCCTGCGGTTTCCTACAATGAGCAGTTCTTC.

This chain uses TRBV10-3 with TRBJ2-5, with 7 bases aligning to TRBD2. With V trimmed by 10 bases and J by 5 bases, 10 bases remained unmatched. The CDR3 sequence is 13 residues long. From germline, CDR1 is ENHRY and CDR2 SYGVKD. CDR3 sequence reads: CATGEAGTETQYF. The DNA of the CDR3 is TGTGCCACCGGAGAAGCGGGAACTGAGACCCAGTACTTC.

This sequence joins TRBV4-1 and TRBJ1-2; D is perhaps TRBD1 (5 bases). The CDR3 sequence is 15 residues long. Per germline, CDR1 MGHRA and CDR2 YSYEKL. Trimming shortened V by 0 bases and J by 5 bases, and 13 bases separated the two germline ends. The CDR3 loop is CASSQDLWGWYGYTF. The CDR3 region has the DNA TGCGCCAGCAGCCAAGATCTCTGGGGCTGGTATGGCTACACCTTC.

This rearrangement joins TRBV30 to TRBJ2-7; D tentatively fits TRBD1 or TRBD2 (5 bases each). The CDR3 extends over 14 amino acids. The V gene's germline CDR1 is GTSNPN and CDR2 SVGIG (reference sequence). V lost 4 bases and J lost 1, with 14 bases in between. The CDR3 protein is CAWKRDRGSYEQYF. The CDR3 DNA reads as TGTGCCTGGAAAAGGGACCGAGGGTCCTACGAGCAGTACTTC.

The J gene is TRBJ2-5, the V gene TRBV9; TRBD1 might be the D (5 bases). Germline loops: CDR1 SGDLS, CDR2 YYNGEE. This CDR3 has 15 residues. The V end was cut by 0 bases, the J end by 1 base, with 10 bases between. The CDR3 DNA sequence: TGTGCCAGCAGCGTAGATTTCACAGGCCAAGAGACCCAGTACTTC. Translating gives CASSVDFTGQETQYF.

This sequence joins TRBV5-1 and TRBJ1-6, with 8 bases identical to TRBD1. This CDR3 has 17 amino acids. The germline gives CDR1 SGHRS, CDR2 YFSETQ. The trim removed 0 bases at V and 3 bases at J, leaving 5 bases unmatched. The CDR3 sequence is CASSLAPGGGYNSPLHF. CDR3 bases: TGCGCCAGCAGCTTGGCCCCAGGGGGCGGCTATAATTCACCCCTCCACTTT.

The genes are TRBV6-5 and TRBJ2-7; 8 bases agree with TRBD2. Germline loops: CDR1 MNHEY, CDR2 SVGAGI. CDR3 length equals 14 residues. J lost 6 bases, V lost 6 bases, and 10 bases had no gene match. This CDR3 reads CASSIAGSLREQYF. Here the CDR3 DNA reads TGTGCCAGCAGCATAGCGGGGAGCCTTCGCGAGCAGTACTTC.